This paragraph reports one T cell receptor beta chain. This clonotype was seen only a few times. The antigen this receptor binds is unknown. No base quality values were provided; no much bigger clone lies one nucleotide off. Including cysteine and phenylalanine, the CDR3 has 18 amino acids. The only DNA kept is the CDR3, 54 bases in frame from the first base. V is pruned by 6 bases and J by 3 bases, leaving 15 bases of the junction without a gene match. The data were produced on an Illumina NovaSeq 6000. Using 5'RACE with constant-segment primers, TCRalpha and TCRbeta cDNA libraries were constructed, with sample barcodes and unique molecular identifiers added in the process. Trizol reagent was used to extract RNA from every sample. The libraries were amplified in two PCR steps, and the second step added a second sample barcode and Illumina TruSeq adapters. Libraries were sequenced on an Illumina NovaSeq with 2 x 150 bp paired-end reads. Per the source publication's procedure: Reads were demultiplexed and collapsed into UMI-guided consensus sequences with migec v1.2.7. Using mixcr v2.1.11, UMI consensuses were aligned to TRA and TRB V and J templates and then assembled into clonotypes. Clonotypes were classified as expanded or contracted when called significant by both edgeR and NoisET, with noise models trained on biological replicates. edgeR calls used a false discovery rate-adjusted p below 0.01 and a log2 fold-change threshold of 1. As an exploratory analysis of dynamics, PCA with hierarchical clustering was applied to max-normalized trajectories of the 1000 most abundant clonotypes. Each responding clone was given a CD4 or CD8 phenotype based on the CD4+ and CD8+ repertoires, which had been sequenced separately. TCRdb applied fastp at Q25 and MiXCR to the public reads, then kept only in-frame beta chains. Each CDR3 protein gets just one entry, which takes the most common genes and DNA from the rows behind it. It is TCRdb's table, rather than the study itself, that gives the V and J calls and clone size. For this sample the table gives 550,000 to 650,000 distinct CDR3 sequences, of which roughly 17% were detected only once. The ten largest account for around 8.1% of the sample.

PBMCs were isolated by Ficoll-Paque density gradient centrifugation. The data were taken from a study of T-cell memory formation after mild COVID-19 (dated by TCRdb to the early 2020s). Study-wide context: Most TCR sequence clusters were specific to one of the two donors. Longitudinal TCRalpha and TCRbeta repertoire sequencing tracked T-cell clones expanding and contracting after mild COVID-19 in two donors. The cohort was made up of two young adult volunteers, one female and one male, who were previously healthy. Overall study results and their limits: Clones contracting from day 15 to 85 had balanced CD4/CD8 phenotypes, while a second wave expanding from day 15 to 37 was biased towards CD4+. Some responding clones were detected in pre-infection memory, suggesting pre-existing cross-reactive memory T cells joined the SARS-CoV-2 response. Contracting CD4+ clones turned up mainly in the CM and EM memory subsets, whereas EMRA was where CD8+ clones were enriched. SARS-CoV-2 specificity of the second-wave clones peaking on day 37 was not confirmed. The study included only a couple of mild cases, and larger cohorts that include severe cases with pre-infection samples were judged to be necessary.

This receptor was identified in an adult woman who had mild COVID-19 (a few samples of this study predate the infection). The sample titles of this study are shuffled in the database, so cell type and time point are left out; the donor was told from shared clones. Sequencing was performed on PBMCs or a T cell subset sorted from them (not recorded which). The rearrangement combines TRBV12-3 or TRBV12-4 with TRBJ2-7; 12 bases in the junction line up with TRBD2. For the CDR3, the sequence is CASSTGTSGRRGLYEQYF. The sequence in DNA is TGTGCCAGCAGCACCGGGACTAGCGGGCGGAGGGGCCTCTACGAGCAGTACTTC.